The source of this T cell receptor (beta chain) is a study of T cell repertoires in cytomegalovirus infection. Across the whole study: The public TCR beta signatures pointed to both CMV infection and matching HLA type.

Via MiXCR, TCRdb re-called the reads, giving one row per CDR3 protein. The data show roughly 720,000 distinct CDR3 sequences, 35% to 45% seen once. Remarks on this clonotype: What it binds is unknown.

The CDR3 sequence is 13 residues long. V trimming: 6 bases; J trimming: 7 bases; junction bases outside the gene matches: 7. From germline, CDR1 is SNHLY and CDR2 FYNNEI. Points from the study as a whole: CMV carriers having the relevant HLA were flagged by cumulative public TCR beta family frequency. The study found HLA-C-restricted CMV-specific TCR beta clonotypes dominating the ex vivo response.

This receptor was obtained from a human donor in good health (CMV status not recorded). Some clones in this sample may be carry-over from other donors' samples. V gene TRBV2 combines with J gene TRBJ2-7; 9 positions agree with TRBD1. Sequences were obtained from PBMCs. The CDR3 is CASRGDRDREQYF. In DNA form, the CDR3 reads TGTGCCAGCAGGGGGGACAGGGATAGGGAGCAGTACTTC.